Listed below are T cell receptor beta chains from one sample, sequenced in a study of regulatory T cells in long-lasting Graves disease. From the multiplex PCR reads, TCRdb called clonotypes with MiXCR, one entry per CDR3 protein. The table records hundreds of thousands of distinct CDR3 sequences, around a fifth of them present only once. The source was peripheral blood mononuclear cells (PBMCs), collected when the disease was refractory, from a patient treated with antithyroid drugs. All receptors derive from a female donor with Graves disease. CDR3s include the opening cysteine and the closing phenylalanine or tryptophan.

v_gene: TRBV6-1; j_gene: TRBJ2-1; CDR3aa: CASSPMRGEANEQFF
v_gene: TRBV28; j_gene: TRBJ2-7; CDR3aa: CASSFNGTPPREQYF
v_gene: TRBV19; j_gene: TRBJ2-2; CDR3aa: CASQKQGRRTGELFF
v_gene: TRBV5-1; j_gene: TRBJ1-6; CDR3aa: CASSSDNSPLHF
v_gene: TRBV6-1; j_gene: TRBJ2-2; CDR3aa: CASSPDSPSTGELFF
v_gene: TRBV28; j_gene: TRBJ1-5; CDR3aa: CASSPDGQPQHF
v_gene: TRBV28; j_gene: TRBJ1-2; CDR3aa: CASGLASNYGYTF
v_gene: TRBV30; j_gene: TRBJ1-2; CDR3aa: CAWSARRVEGYTF
v_gene: TRBV2; j_gene: TRBJ1-4; CDR3aa: CASSEQEAMKKPFF
v_gene: TRBV2; j_gene: TRBJ2-2; CDR3aa: CASSASGYTGELFF
v_gene: TRBV5-1; j_gene: TRBJ1-1; CDR3aa: CASSLAGAGTEAFF
v_gene: TRBV20-1; j_gene: TRBJ2-7; CDR3aa: CSASPGQGTNEQYF
v_gene: TRBV7-2; j_gene: TRBJ1-1; CDR3aa: CASSSTQGDTEAFF
v_gene: TRBV28; j_gene: TRBJ1-2; CDR3aa: CASSTGQGADYGYTF
v_gene: TRBV10-3; j_gene: TRBJ2-7; CDR3aa: CAISDRGTSGRYEQYF
v_gene: TRBV28; j_gene: TRBJ2-7; CDR3aa: CASTRTEVEQYF
v_gene: TRBV6-1; j_gene: TRBJ2-7; CDR3aa: CASTSEAQTYEQYF
v_gene: TRBV10-3; j_gene: TRBJ2-7; CDR3aa: CAISDQTGYGSYEQYF
v_gene: TRBV5-1; j_gene: TRBJ1-6; CDR3aa: CASSFTGGRAPLHF
v_gene: TRBV2; j_gene: TRBJ2-4; CDR3aa: CASTLLREGTGNIQYF
v_gene: TRBV12-5; j_gene: TRBJ1-4; CDR3aa: CASGPPRKSRDEKLFF
v_gene: TRBV28; j_gene: TRBJ2-2; CDR3aa: CASSLTVGTGELFF
v_gene: TRBV15; j_gene: TRBJ1-5; CDR3aa: CATSRGYQPQHF
v_gene: TRBV28; j_gene: TRBJ2-7; CDR3aa: CASSLPGGSYEQYF
v_gene: TRBV7-9; j_gene: TRBJ2-7; CDR3aa: CASSPKGRATIEQYF
v_gene: TRBV4-1; j_gene: TRBJ2-5; CDR3aa: CASSQATGQGGFETQYF
v_gene: TRBV27; j_gene: TRBJ1-5; CDR3aa: CASSLSRGSNQPQHF
v_gene: TRBV11-1; j_gene: TRBJ1-1; CDR3aa: CASSYDMTTEAFF
v_gene: TRBV6-2/TRBV6-3; j_gene: TRBJ1-2; CDR3aa: CASSYSRLRGTNYGYTF
v_gene: TRBV7-9; j_gene: TRBJ2-7; CDR3aa: CASSPRDSRSSYEQYF
v_gene: TRBV20-1; j_gene: TRBJ1-1; CDR3aa: CSARPKRTLTEAFF
v_gene: TRBV27; j_gene: TRBJ1-1; CDR3aa: CASSLTPVNTEAFF
v_gene: TRBV28; j_gene: TRBJ2-2; CDR3aa: CASSLVRRANTGELFF